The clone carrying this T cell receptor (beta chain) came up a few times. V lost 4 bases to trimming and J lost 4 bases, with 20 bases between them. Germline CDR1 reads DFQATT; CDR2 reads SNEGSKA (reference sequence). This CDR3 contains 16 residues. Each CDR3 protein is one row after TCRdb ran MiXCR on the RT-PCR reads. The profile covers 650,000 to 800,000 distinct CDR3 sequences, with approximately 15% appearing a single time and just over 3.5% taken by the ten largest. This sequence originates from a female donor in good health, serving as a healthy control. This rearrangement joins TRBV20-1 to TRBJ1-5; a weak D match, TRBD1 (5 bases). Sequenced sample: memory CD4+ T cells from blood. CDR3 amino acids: CSAIDPGGTHNQPQHF. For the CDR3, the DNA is TGCAGTGCTATTGACCCGGGCGGGACCCATAATCAGCCCCAGCATTTT.